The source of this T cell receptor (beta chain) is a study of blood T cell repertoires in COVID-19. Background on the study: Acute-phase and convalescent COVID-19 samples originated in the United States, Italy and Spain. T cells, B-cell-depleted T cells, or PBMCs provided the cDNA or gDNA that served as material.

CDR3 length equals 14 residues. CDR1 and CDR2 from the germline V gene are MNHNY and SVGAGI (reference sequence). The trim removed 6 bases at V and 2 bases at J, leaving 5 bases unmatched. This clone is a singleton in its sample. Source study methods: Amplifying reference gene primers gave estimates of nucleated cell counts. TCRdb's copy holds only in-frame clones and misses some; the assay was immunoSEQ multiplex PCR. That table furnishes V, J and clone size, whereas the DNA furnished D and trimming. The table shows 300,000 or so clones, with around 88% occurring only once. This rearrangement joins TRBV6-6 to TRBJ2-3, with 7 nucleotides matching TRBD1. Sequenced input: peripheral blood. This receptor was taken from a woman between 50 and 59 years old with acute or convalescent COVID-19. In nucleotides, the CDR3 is TGTGCCAGCAGGACGACAGGGACCACAGATACGCAGTATTTT. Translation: CASRTTGTTDTQYF.